Following are 31 T cell receptor beta chains from one sample sequenced in a study of T cell changes during pregnancy in multiple sclerosis. Sequencing used immunoSEQ multiplex PCR; TCRdb keeps in-frame clones, though not all of them. The sample yields about 56,000 clones, 92% seen once. The material was CD4+ T cells from peripheral blood mononuclear cells, obtained in the second trimester of pregnancy. The receptors were gathered from a female donor with multiple sclerosis, enrolled in a pregnancy study.

V and J are TRBV5-1 and TRBJ2-2; 7 bases are shared with TRBD1. This CDR3 has 12 residues. The germline V gene encodes CDR1 SGHRS and CDR2 YFSETQ. The V and J ends lost 9 bases and 6 bases, in that order; junction bases with no gene match: 5. CDR3 sequence reads: CATHTGAGELFF. CDR3 DNA sequence: TGCGCCACCCACACAGGGGCCGGGGAGCTGTTTTTT.

The CDR3 coding sequence is TGTGCTAGTGGTATCCAGAACGAAGCTTTCTTT. The encoded protein is CASGIQNEAFF. V gene TRBV12-5 combines with J gene TRBJ1-1; D is unresolved. The germline V gene has CDR1 LGHNT and CDR2 FRNRAP. Trimming removed 5 bases from V and 8 bases from J, with 9 bases in between. The CDR3 is made up of 11 amino acids.

The V gene is TRBV28, the J gene TRBJ1-5; 7 nucleotides agree with TRBD1. Germline-derived CDR1 and CDR2 are MDHEN and SYDVKM. The J segment lost 7 bases and the V segment lost 3 bases, leaving 3 bases of the junction unmatched. The CDR3 has 13 residues. The CDR3 DNA sequence: TGTGCCAGCAGTTTGAGGGGGCTCCAGCCCCAGCATTTT. It specifies CASSLRGLQPQHF. Full variable domain (outside the CDR3, taken from reference TRBV28 and TRBJ1-5): DVKVTQSSRYLVKRTGEKVFLECVQDMDHENMFWYRQDPGLGLRLIYFSYDVKMKEKGDIPEGYSVSREKKERFSLILESASTNQTSMYLCASSLRGLQPQHFGDGTRLSIL.

The V call is TRBV30, the J call TRBJ2-7, with 8 bases lining up with TRBD2. Trimming took 3 bases from V and 7 from J; bases not matched to a gene: 8. From germline, CDR1 is GTSNPN and CDR2 SVGIG (reference sequence). The CDR3 extends over 13 amino acids. CDR3 sequence: CAWSPAGVGEQYF. CDR3 nucleotides: TGTGCCTGGAGCCCAGCGGGAGTGGGGGAGCAGTACTTC.

This clone was counted only a few times. The genes are TRBV5-6 and TRBJ1-1; D is possibly TRBD1 (5 bases). The ends were cut back, 0 bases at V and 2 bases at J, with 11 bases in the middle. This CDR3 comprises 15 residues. The V gene's germline CDR1 is SGHDT and CDR2 YYEEEE. This CDR3 is CASSLARRANTEAFF. The CDR3 region has the DNA TGTGCCAGCAGCTTGGCGCGCAGGGCAAACACTGAAGCTTTCTTT.

The rearrangement links TRBV2 to TRBJ1-1; a possible D gene is TRBD1 (6 bases). Germline assignment: CDR1 SNHLY and CDR2 FYNNEI. The V gene lost 0 bases and the J gene lost 5 bases, with 19 bases spanning the gap. This CDR3 has 17 amino acids. The CDR3 loop is CASSEAGQGLVGTEAFF. DNA for the CDR3: TGTGCCAGCAGTGAAGCGGGCCAGGGGCTAGTCGGGACTGAAGCTTTCTTT.

The chain combines TRBV13 with TRBJ2-1; the D is unclear. The CDR3 runs to 18 residues. V gave up 0 bases and J gave up 0 bases, with 15 bases separating them. The germline V gene encodes CDR1 PRHDT and CDR2 FYEKMQ (reference sequence). The CDR3 nucleotides read TGTGCCAGCAGCTTAGGTTACGAGGTCCCGAGCTCCTACAATGAGCAGTTCTTC. It encodes CASSLGYEVPSSYNEQFF.

J is TRBJ1-4 and V is TRBV28, with 7 bases identical to TRBD1. With 6 bases clipped from V and 8 bases from J, the junction kept 15 bases outside the gene matches. This CDR3 is built from 16 residues. CDR1 is MDHEN and CDR2 is SYDVKM in the germline V gene. In DNA, the CDR3 is TGTGCCAGCAGCCAGGCGGGGACAGTCACGGGGGAAAAACTGTTTTTT. This gives the protein CASSQAGTVTGEKLFF.

The rearrangement joins TRBV18 to TRBJ1-2; 8 positions match TRBD1. The J segment lost 5 bases and the V segment lost 3 bases, leaving 2 bases of the junction unmatched. Germline CDR1 reads KGHSH; CDR2 reads LQKENI. This CDR3 spans 13 amino acids. CDR3 coding DNA: TGTGCCAGCTCACCGACAGGGGAATATGGCTACACCTTC. It codes for CASSPTGEYGYTF.

This clone has just one count. The chain has TRBV2 and TRBJ2-3; D remains ambiguous. CDR1 and CDR2 from the germline V gene are SNHLY and FYNNEI. The ends were cut back, 4 bases at V and 2 bases at J, with 13 bases in the middle. CDR3 length: 15 amino acids. In DNA form, the CDR3 reads TGTGCCAGCAGTGCGAGACACGATATCACAGATACGCAGTATTTT. It translates to CASSARHDITDTQYF.

This clone rates as medium-sized (0.01 to 0.1%). V and J are TRBV15 and TRBJ1-2, with D uncertain. The CDR3 has 16 residues. CDR1 is LNHNV, CDR2 YYDKDF, per germline (reference sequence). Trimming removed 0 bases at V and 8 bases at J, with 19 bases between. The CDR3 region is CATSRDVGGSGGGYTF. CDR3 bases: TGTGCCACCAGCAGAGATGTCGGAGGGAGTGGAGGCGGCTACACCTTC.

The chain employs TRBV5-1 and TRBJ2-7, with 9 bases lining up with TRBD1. In germline, CDR1 is SGHRS, CDR2 YFSETQ. The CDR3 has 13 amino acids. V trimming: 3 bases; J trimming: 5 bases; junction bases outside the gene matches: 3. The CDR3 reads CASSWGQGDEQYF. The CDR3 nucleotides are TGCGCCAGCAGCTGGGGACAGGGCGACGAGCAGTACTTC.

V and J are TRBV7-8 and TRBJ1-2; TRBD1 matches at 9 bases. This CDR3 has 14 amino acids. CDR1 and CDR2 from the germline V gene are SGHVS and FQNEAQ. V lost 3 bases, J lost 8 bases, and 7 bases stayed unmatched. Here the CDR3 reads CASSFSGQGWGYTF. The CDR3 region has the DNA TGTGCCAGCAGCTTTTCGGGACAGGGCTGGGGCTACACCTTC. The whole variable domain, remainder taken from reference TRBV7-8 and TRBJ1-2, is GAGVSQSPRYKVAKRGQDVALRCDPISGHVSLFWYQQALGQGPEFLTYFQNEAQLDKSGLPSDRFFAERPEGSVSTLKIQRTQQEDSAVYLCASSFSGQGWGYTFGSGTRLTVV.

This clone was detected once. CDR3 in DNA: TGTGCCAGCAGCGTAGTCGTAGCGGGGGGCCTAAACACCGGGGAGCTGTTTTTT. This encodes CASSVVVAGGLNTGELFF. This chain joins TRBV9 and TRBJ2-2, with 10 bases matching TRBD2. With 0 bases clipped from V and 2 bases from J, the junction kept 7 bases outside the gene matches. This CDR3 is 18 amino acids long. The V gene's germline CDR1 is SGDLS and CDR2 YYNGEE.

J is TRBJ2-3 and V is TRBV5-4, with TRBD2 identical over 13 bases. CDR3 length: 16 amino acids. Per germline, CDR1 SGHNT and CDR2 YYREEE (reference sequence). The V and J ends lost 6 bases and 4 bases, in that order; junction bases with no gene match: 8. The CDR3 DNA follows: TGTGCCAGCACCATCCCGGGGACTAGCGGGGCAGATACGCAGTATTTT. Protein sequence: CASTIPGTSGADTQYF. The entire variable domain, with the rest obtained from reference TRBV5-4 and TRBJ2-3, is as follows: ETGVTQSPTHLIKTRGQQVTLRCSSQSGHNTVSWYQQALGQGPQFIFQYYREEENGRGNFPPRFSGLQFPNYSSELNVNALELDDSALYLCASTIPGTSGADTQYFGPGTRLTVL.

The table lists this clone with a count of one. The chain recombines TRBV5-6 with TRBJ2-3; D gene unclear. The CDR3 runs to 15 residues. V shed 0 bases and J shed 1 base, with 9 bases lying between them. CDR1 and CDR2 from the germline V gene are SGHDT and YYEEEE. The CDR3 sequence is CASSLAGQRTDTQYF. DNA of the CDR3: TGTGCCAGCAGCTTGGCAGGTCAGCGCACAGATACGCAGTATTTT. Complete variable domain (other parts from reference TRBV5-6 and TRBJ2-3): DAGVTQSPTHLIKTRGQQVTLRCSPKSGHDTVSWYQQALGQGPQFIFQYYEEEERQRGNFPDRFSGHQFPNYSSELNVNALLLGDSALYLCASSLAGQRTDTQYFGPGTRLTVL.

Worth noting for this clone: An end of the junction differs from the germline gene, which may be a read error. The rearrangement joins TRBV4-2 to TRBJ1-1; tentative D call: TRBD1 (6 bases). The germline CDR1 and CDR2 sequences are LGHNA and YNFKEQ. The CDR3 runs to 15 residues. The CDR3 loop is CASSQGDLGAPGRIF. CDR3 in DNA: TGTGCCAGCAGCCAAGGAGACTTGGGGGCGCCGGGGCGGATCTTT.

The V and J genes are TRBV2 and TRBJ2-1, with TRBD2 matching over 8 bases. Germline V gene data show CDR1 as SNHLY and CDR2 as FYNNEI. V was pared by 3 bases and J by 0 bases, with 4 bases of the junction left unmatched. This CDR3 region has 16 residues. CDR3 DNA: TGTGCCAGCAGTGAGAGACTAGCGCACTCCTACAATGAGCAGTTCTTC. It specifies CASSERLAHSYNEQFF.

The CDR3 loop reads CAWSVKAGQNSPLHF. CDR3 DNA sequence: TGTGCCTGGAGTGTAAAAGCAGGGCAAAATTCACCCCTCCACTTT. The chain couples TRBV30 to TRBJ1-6, with D perhaps matching TRBD1 (5 bases). The CDR3 spans 15 residues. The germline V gene encodes CDR1 GTSNPN and CDR2 SVGIG (reference sequence). Trimming took off 0 bases at V and 7 bases at J, with 13 bases between the two ends.

V and J are TRBV18 and TRBJ2-3, with D possibly matching TRBD1 (5 bases). Trimming pared 9 bases from V and 6 bases from J, leaving 13 bases between. Germline CDR1 and CDR2: KGHSH and LQKENI. The CDR3 has 12 residues. The CDR3 DNA sequence: TGTGCCAGTCGGGTCCCAGGGGATACGCAGTATTTT. Its translation is CASRVPGDTQYF. Full variable domain (outside the CDR3, taken from reference TRBV18 and TRBJ2-3): NAGVMQNPRHLVRRRGQEARLRCSPMKGHSHVYWYRQLPEEGLKFMVYLQKENIIDESGMPKERFSAEFPKEGPSILRIQQVVRGDSAAYFCASRVPGDTQYFGPGTRLTVL.

The V call is TRBV9, the J call TRBJ1-3; no reliable D call. Trimming pared 0 bases from V and 4 bases from J, leaving 8 bases between. There are 14 residues in the CDR3. The germline CDR1 and CDR2 sequences are SGDLS and YYNGEE. The CDR3 coding sequence is TGTGCCAGCAGCGTAGGATTACAGGGAAACACCATATATTTT. Translating gives CASSVGLQGNTIYF.

The count of this clone is one. This rearrangement joins TRBV27 to TRBJ2-3; D unclear. Trimming pared 3 bases from V and 0 bases from J, leaving 13 bases between. Germline-derived CDR1 and CDR2 are MNHEY and SMNVEV (reference sequence). The CDR3 contains 16 residues. The CDR3 protein is CASSLVRFSSTDTQYF. The CDR3 coding sequence is TGTGCCAGCAGTTTGGTCAGGTTCTCTAGCACAGATACGCAGTATTTT.

The V gene is TRBV6-6, the J gene TRBJ2-5, with 8 bases identical to TRBD2. J was trimmed by 4 bases and V by 8 bases; bases with no gene match: 6. The CDR3 extends over 13 amino acids. Germline V gene data show CDR1 as MNHNY and CDR2 as SVGAGI (reference sequence). The CDR3 reads CASVGGARETQYF. The CDR3 DNA sequence: TGTGCCAGCGTCGGGGGGGCGCGAGAGACCCAGTACTTC.

V and J are TRBV29-1 and TRBJ2-7; 9 bases map to TRBD1. Per germline, CDR1 SQVTM and CDR2 ANQGSEA. The CDR3 contains 13 residues. After removal of 7 bases from V and 6 bases from J, the junction contained 10 bases not matched to a gene. The CDR3 loop reads CSAAPGQGFEQYF. CDR3 in DNA: TGCAGCGCCGCTCCGGGACAGGGCTTCGAGCAGTACTTC.

The chain carries TRBV5-1 and TRBJ1-2; a weak D match, TRBD1 (5 bases). The CDR3 has 18 residues. V was shortened by 0 bases and J by 8 bases, with 26 bases between the two germline ends. The germline CDR1 and CDR2 sequences are SGHRS and YFSETQ. The CDR3 protein is CASSLAVASGGPIGGYTF. CDR3 nucleotide sequence: TGCGCCAGCAGCTTGGCCGTCGCCTCGGGGGGACCAATCGGAGGCTACACCTTC.

This rearrangement joins TRBV18 to TRBJ1-6; weak D call: TRBD1 (5 bases). The germline V gene encodes CDR1 KGHSH and CDR2 LQKENI. V gave up 2 bases and J gave up 0 bases, with 23 bases separating them. The CDR3 has 21 residues. The CDR3 reads CASSPSTDFAVGSSYNSPLHF. For the CDR3, the DNA is TGTGCCAGCTCACCATCGACAGACTTCGCGGTCGGGAGCTCCTATAATTCACCCCTCCACTTT. The whole variable domain, remainder taken from reference TRBV18 and TRBJ1-6, is NAGVMQNPRHLVRRRGQEARLRCSPMKGHSHVYWYRQLPEEGLKFMVYLQKENIIDESGMPKERFSAEFPKEGPSILRIQQVVRGDSAAYFCASSPSTDFAVGSSYNSPLHFGNGTRLTVT.

This clone was seen a handful of times. This chain joins TRBV5-5 and TRBJ1-2; 7 nucleotides line up with TRBD1. The CDR3 has 13 amino acids. V lost 3 bases to trimming and J lost 4 bases; unmatched junction nucleotides: 3. Germline V lookup: CDR1 SGHKS, CDR2 YYEKEE (reference sequence). The CDR3 sequence is CASSYGQVYGYTF. The CDR3 nucleotides are TGTGCCAGCAGCTATGGACAGGTCTATGGCTACACCTTC.

This clone has just one count. J is TRBJ2-6 and V is TRBV27, with 7 nucleotides matching TRBD2. V shed 4 bases and J 0 bases; nucleotides not matched to a gene: 3. Germline V gene lookup returns CDR1 MNHEY and CDR2 SMNVEV (reference sequence). This CDR3 has 16 amino acids. The chain's CDR3 is CASSWGGSSGANVLTF. The CDR3 bases are TGTGCCAGCAGTTGGGGGGGGAGCTCTGGGGCCAACGTCCTGACTTTC. Full variable domain (outside the CDR3, taken from reference TRBV27 and TRBJ2-6): EAQVTQNPRYLITVTGKKLTVTCSQNMNHEYMSWYRQDPGLGLRQIYYSMNVEVTDKGDVPEGYKVSRKEKRNFPLILESPSPNQTSLYFCASSWGGSSGANVLTFGAGSRLTVL.

This sequence joins TRBV7-2 and TRBJ1-5; weak D call: TRBD1 (6 bases). The CDR3 totals 15 residues. CDR1 is SGHTA and CDR2 is FQGNSA in the germline V gene. Trimming pared 5 bases from V and 0 bases from J, leaving 11 bases between. The CDR3 sequence is CASSPQGLSNQPQHF. CDR3 sequence (DNA): TGTGCCAGCAGCCCTCAGGGGCTTAGCAATCAGCCCCAGCATTTT. The variable domain in full, with the rest retrieved from reference TRBV7-2 and TRBJ1-5, is GAGVSQSPSNKVTEKGKDVELRCDPISGHTALYWYRQSLGQGLEFLIYFQGNSAPDKSGLPSDRFSAERTGGSVSTLTIQRTQQEDSAVYLCASSPQGLSNQPQHFGDGTRLSIL.

The rearrangement joins TRBV19 to TRBJ1-3, with D possibly matching TRBD1 (6 bases). The V and J ends lost 6 bases and 2 bases respectively, with 11 bases between them. This CDR3 spans 14 amino acids. Germline loops: CDR1 LNHDA, CDR2 SQIVND (reference sequence). The CDR3 nucleotides read TGTGCCAGTAGATCCAGGGGTCCTGGAAACACCATATATTTT. Protein sequence: CASRSRGPGNTIYF.

The chain combines TRBV21-1 with TRBJ1-4. TRBV21-1 is assigned pseudogene status. The CDR3 length is 14 residues. The CDR3 loop is CASRGEATNEKLFF. CDR3 sequence (DNA): TGTGCCAGCAGAGGGGAGGCAACTAATGAAAAACTGTTTTTT.